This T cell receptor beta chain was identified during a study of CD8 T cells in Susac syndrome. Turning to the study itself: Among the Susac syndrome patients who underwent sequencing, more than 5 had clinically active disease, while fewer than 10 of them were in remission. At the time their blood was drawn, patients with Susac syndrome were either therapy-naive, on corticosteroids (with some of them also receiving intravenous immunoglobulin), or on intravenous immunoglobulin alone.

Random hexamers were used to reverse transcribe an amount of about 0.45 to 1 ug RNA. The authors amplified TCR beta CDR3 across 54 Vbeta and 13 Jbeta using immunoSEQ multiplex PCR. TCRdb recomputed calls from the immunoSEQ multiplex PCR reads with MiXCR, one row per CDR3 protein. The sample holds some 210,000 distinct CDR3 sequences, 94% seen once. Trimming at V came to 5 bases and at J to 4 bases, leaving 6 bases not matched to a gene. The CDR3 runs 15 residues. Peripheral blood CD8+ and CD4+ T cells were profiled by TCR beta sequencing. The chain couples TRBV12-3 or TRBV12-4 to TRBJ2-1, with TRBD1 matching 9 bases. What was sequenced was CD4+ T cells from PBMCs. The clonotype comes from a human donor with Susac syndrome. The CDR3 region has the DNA TGTGCCAGCAGTCCGGACAGGGGACGATACAATGAGCAGTTCTTC. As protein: CASSPDRGRYNEQFF.